What follows are 26 T cell receptor beta chains derived from one specimen sequenced in a study of blood T cell repertoires in COVID-19. Measured with immunoSEQ multiplex PCR; TCRdb has only the in-frame clones, and not every one. The sample shows about 82,000 clones, 80% of them seen only once. The specimen was peripheral blood. Receptors were obtained from a woman aged 35 to 49 with active or convalescent COVID-19.

The rearrangement joins TRBV6-5 to TRBJ2-7; 10 bases match TRBD1. V gave up 7 bases and J gave up 7 bases; unmatched junction bases: 10. This CDR3 spans 14 amino acids. In germline, CDR1 is MNHEY, CDR2 SVGAGI. The CDR3 here is CASNSGTGVREQYF. In nucleotides, the CDR3 is TGTGCCAGCAACTCCGGGACAGGGGTCAGGGAGCAGTACTTC.

V and J are TRBV28 and TRBJ2-6; 8 bases line up with TRBD1. The CDR3 covers 17 residues. With 3 bases clipped from V and 0 bases from J, the junction kept 4 bases outside the gene matches. Germline CDR1 is MDHEN and CDR2 is SYDVKM. DNA of the CDR3: TGTGCCAGCAGTTTCAACAGGGGGTACTCTGGGGCCAACGTCCTGACTTTC. Translated, it gives CASSFNRGYSGANVLTF.

This chain joins TRBV11-2 and TRBJ2-3; 9 positions match TRBD2. CDR3 length: 16 residues. V was clipped by 0 bases and J by 8 bases; unmatched bases: 9. Germline V lookup: CDR1 SGHAT, CDR2 FQNNGV. CDR3 sequence: CASSLDLAGVLATQYF. In nucleotides, the CDR3 is TGTGCCAGCAGCTTAGATTTAGCGGGGGTTTTAGCTACGCAGTATTTT.

V gene TRBV6-5 combines with J gene TRBJ1-6, with a weak D call TRBD1 (5 bases). Trimming took 0 bases from V and 7 from J, leaving 13 bases between them. This CDR3 has 16 amino acids. Germline V lookup: CDR1 MNHEY, CDR2 SVGAGI. The DNA for the CDR3 is TGTGCCAGCAGTTACTCGATGGCCCAGGGAAATTCACCCCTCCACTTT. Its translation: CASSYSMAQGNSPLHF.

This clone showed up just a few times. This chain links TRBV11-2 with TRBJ1-5; D call uncertain. In germline, CDR1 is SGHAT, CDR2 FQNNGV. Trimming took 1 base from V and 4 from J, leaving 5 bases between them. This CDR3 region has 13 residues. DNA for the CDR3: TGTGCCAGCAGCTTAGCGAGGAATCAGCCCCAGCATTTT. Residues: CASSLARNQPQHF.

The chain recombines TRBV3-1 (or the pseudogene TRBV3-2) with TRBJ2-3; D is possibly TRBD2 (5 bases). This CDR3 comprises 16 residues. Trimming stripped 1 base from V and 0 bases from J, with 11 bases between. Germline V gene lookup returns CDR1 LGHDT and CDR2 YNNKEL (reference sequence). CDR3 nucleotide sequence: TGTGCCAGCAGCCAAGTTAAGCGGTTGAGCACAGATACGCAGTATTTT. It translates to CASSQVKRLSTDTQYF.

V is TRBV9 and J is TRBJ2-6, with 9 positions matching TRBD2. CDR3 length: 19 residues. Losses at the gene ends were 0 bases for V and 0 bases for J; bases not matched to a gene: 7. Germline lookup yields CDR1 SGDLS and CDR2 YYNGEE. The CDR3 reads CASSVVPSGASSGANVLTF. CDR3 in DNA: TGTGCCAGCAGCGTAGTCCCTAGCGGGGCCAGCTCTGGGGCCAACGTCCTGACTTTC.

The chain links TRBV10-2 to TRBJ2-1; 16 nucleotides line up with TRBD2. Germline CDR1 WSHSY, CDR2 SAAADI. Trimming at V came to 6 bases and at J to 8 bases, leaving 1 base not matched to a gene. The CDR3 spans 14 residues. CDR3 bases: TGCGCCAGCAGGGGACTAGCGGGAGGGGATGAGCAGTTCTTC. Translation gives CASRGLAGGDEQFF.

J is TRBJ1-2 and V is TRBV5-1; tentative D call: TRBD1 (6 bases). Trimming took 4 bases from V and 0 from J, leaving 22 bases between them. This CDR3 comprises 18 residues. Germline values: CDR1 SGHRS, CDR2 YFSETQ. The CDR3 loop reads CASSPEAHFDRTNYGYTF. In DNA, the CDR3 is TGCGCCAGCAGCCCCGAGGCTCACTTCGACAGGACTAACTATGGCTACACCTTC.

This chain connects TRBV7-2 to TRBJ2-7, with 11 bases lining up with TRBD2. Trimming cost V 5 bases and J 3 bases; bases outside gene matches: 3. The length of the CDR3 is 14 residues. The germline V gene encodes CDR1 SGHTA and CDR2 FQGNSA. The CDR3 coding sequence is TGTGCCAGCAGCCCGCTAGCGGGAGGCTACGAGCAGTACTTC. This translates into CASSPLAGGYEQYF. Based on the CDR3 plus reference TRBV7-2 and TRBJ2-7, the full variable domain is GAGVSQSPSNKVTEKGKDVELRCDPISGHTALYWYRQSLGQGLEFLIYFQGNSAPDKSGLPSDRFSAERTGGSVSTLTIQRTQQEDSAVYLCASSPLAGGYEQYFGPGTRLTVT.

The chain uses TRBV7-9 and TRBJ2-5; D is unresolved. Germline V gene lookup returns CDR1 SEHNR and CDR2 FQNEAQ (reference sequence). This CDR3 spans 12 amino acids. V lost 4 bases to trimming and J lost 7 bases, with 10 bases between them. CDR3 nucleotide sequence: TGTGCCAGCAGCTCCTCTCCCGGGACCCAGTACTTC. As protein: CASSSSPGTQYF.

The rearrangement joins TRBV28 to TRBJ2-1, with TRBD2 identical over 8 bases. The J segment lost 4 bases and the V segment lost 10 bases, leaving 9 bases of the junction unmatched. The CDR3 covers 14 residues. In germline, CDR1 is MDHEN, CDR2 SYDVKM. CDR3 sequence (DNA): TGTGCCACCTCGGGAGGGGACACTTACAATGAGCAGTTCTTC. It is translated as CATSGGDTYNEQFF.

The chain combines TRBV5-8 with TRBJ2-2, with D perhaps TRBD2 (6 bases). CDR1 and CDR2 (germline): SGHTS, YDEGEE. V gave up 4 bases and J gave up 2 bases, with 12 bases separating them. The CDR3 covers 15 residues. CDR3 DNA: TGTGCCAGCAGCCCGGGAGACCGCAACACCGGGGAGCTGTTTTTT. Its translation: CASSPGDRNTGELFF.

A remark on this clone: This sample includes further DNA sequences coding for the same CDR3. The chain combines TRBV28 with TRBJ2-7; TRBD1 might be the D (6 bases). V lost 2 bases to trimming and J lost 0 bases, with 8 bases between them. Germline V gene data show CDR1 as MDHEN and CDR2 as SYDVKM. The CDR3 is made up of 14 amino acids. In DNA form, the CDR3 reads TGTGCCAGCAGTTTACTACAGGGCTCCTACGAGCAGTACTTC. This gives the protein CASSLLQGSYEQYF.

This clone was counted only a few times. This chain connects TRBV19 to TRBJ2-3, with D uncertain. V was pared by 7 bases and J by 7 bases, with 12 bases between. Germline CDR1 reads LNHDA; CDR2 reads SQIVND (reference sequence). This CDR3 comprises 12 residues. This chain's CDR3 is CASTSHQHTQYF. CDR3 DNA: TGTGCCAGTACCTCACACCAACATACGCAGTATTTT.

The CDR3 sequence: CASSPGTGGWETQYF. In DNA form, the CDR3 reads TGTGCCAGCAGTCCAGGGACAGGGGGCTGGGAGACCCAGTACTTC. This chain connects TRBV6-5 to TRBJ2-5; 12 positions match TRBD1. The CDR3 spans 15 residues. V lost 5 bases to trimming and J lost 5 bases; unmatched junction nucleotides: 6. In germline, CDR1 is MNHEY, CDR2 SVGAGI.

V is TRBV2 and J is TRBJ2-2, with D possibly matching TRBD1 (6 bases). Germline V gives CDR1 SNHLY, CDR2 FYNNEI. V was shortened by 5 bases and J by 5 bases, with 9 bases between the two germline ends. The CDR3 length is 13 residues. The CDR3 DNA reads TGTGCCAGCAGTAGTCAGGGGACCGGGGAGCTGTTTTTT. Translation gives CASSSQGTGELFF.

The V and J genes are TRBV6-1 and TRBJ1-6; D may be TRBD1 (6 bases). The CDR3 has 16 residues. Germline CDR1 reads MNHNS; CDR2 reads SASEGT. V gave up 4 bases and J gave up 3 bases, with 13 bases separating them. The CDR3 sequence is CASSGHGQLYNSPLHF. The DNA for the CDR3 is TGTGCCAGCAGTGGGCATGGACAGCTCTATAATTCACCCCTCCACTTT.

The gene calls are TRBV27 and TRBJ2-7, with D maybe TRBD2 (6 bases). The V and J ends lost 6 bases and 9 bases respectively, with 21 bases between them. The CDR3 consists of 14 residues. Germline values: CDR1 MNHEY, CDR2 SMNVEV (reference sequence). CDR3 coding DNA: TGTGCCAGCAGCCCCGGGACTCCCTCTATTATGCAGTACTTC. This sequence encodes CASSPGTPSIMQYF.

V and J are TRBV4-3 and TRBJ2-1; 13 bases are shared with TRBD2. Per germline, CDR1 LGHNA and CDR2 YSLEER. The ends lost 0 bases at V and 6 bases at J; junction bases unmatched: 11. CDR3 length: 19 residues. CDR3 sequence: CASSQDQLAGGPTFNEQFF. As DNA, the CDR3 is TGCGCCAGCAGCCAAGATCAACTAGCGGGGGGGCCCACCTTCAATGAGCAGTTCTTC.

As concerns this clone: The conserved closing phenylalanine or tryptophan is absent in this CDR3, likely reflecting a read error. The limits of the CDR3 on the DNA are not certain, so only TCRdb's listed CDR3 is given. The CDR3 loop reads CASSQSYRGE. The rearrangement uses TRBV3-1 (or the pseudogene TRBV3-2) and TRBJ2-4; the listed D gene, TRBD1, was not tested against the DNA. The V gene's germline CDR1 is LGHDT and CDR2 YNNKEL (reference sequence). Counting both end residues, the CDR3 totals 10 amino acids.

CDR3 amino acids: CASSYGQGVSAQHF. CDR3 nucleotide sequence: TGTGCCAGCAGTTACGGGCAGGGGGTCTCGGCCCAGCATTTT. The chain recombines TRBV6-2 or TRBV6-3 with TRBJ1-5; 7 nucleotides match TRBD1. The CDR3 totals 14 residues. CDR1 is MNHEY and CDR2 is SVGEGT in the germline V gene. V was pared by 2 bases and J by 11 bases, with 9 bases of the junction left unmatched.

The CDR3 protein is CASRTLDQPQHF. The DNA for the CDR3 is TGTGCCAGCAGGACCCTAGATCAGCCCCAGCATTTT. This chain joins TRBV27 and TRBJ1-5; D uncertain. The V gene's germline CDR1 is MNHEY and CDR2 SMNVEV (reference sequence). The CDR3 consists of 12 residues. The ends were cut back, 6 bases at V and 5 bases at J, with 8 bases in the middle.

This chain links TRBV4-1 with TRBJ2-1; 13 bases are shared with TRBD2. This CDR3 has 20 residues. Germline trimming cut 0 bases from V and 9 bases from J; bases unmatched to any gene: 17. Germline CDR1 is MGHRA and CDR2 is YSYEKL. The CDR3 spells CASSQDPVYRRTSGGIEQFF. CDR3 in DNA: TGCGCCAGCAGCCAAGATCCAGTGTACCGGAGGACTAGCGGGGGTATTGAGCAGTTCTTC.

The chain couples TRBV5-1 to TRBJ2-3; tentatively, D is TRBD1 (6 bases). The germline V gene encodes CDR1 SGHRS and CDR2 YFSETQ. There are 13 residues in the CDR3. The germline V and J ends were trimmed by 5 bases and 2 bases, with 9 bases remaining between them. As DNA, the CDR3 is TGCGCCAGCAGTCCGGGACACACAGATACGCAGTATTTT. Its protein product is CASSPGHTDTQYF.

This clone was counted only a few times. V is TRBV11-2 and J is TRBJ2-2, with 7 bases matching TRBD1. This CDR3 is built from 16 residues. With V trimmed by 6 bases and J by 0 bases, 7 bases remained unmatched. CDR1 is SGHAT and CDR2 is FQNNGV in the germline V gene. CDR3 loop: CASRVGQPSNTGELFF. DNA of the CDR3: TGTGCCAGCAGAGTGGGACAGCCTTCGAACACCGGGGAGCTGTTTTTT.